This TCR beta chain appears in the sequencing data of a study of vaccination effects on CD4 cells after COVID-19. Before sequencing, viral peptide pools were used by the ViraFEST assay to expand antigen-specific CD4+ T cells. Researchers isolated CD4+ T cells once approximately eleven days of culture had elapsed. Vaccine recipients, nucleocapsid antibody negative, had no prior SARS-CoV-2 infection. Wells each received more than 1.5 million PBMC, cultured with around 10 IU/ml IL-2 and 9.5 to 10 ug/ml peptides. Sequencing used immunoSEQ multiplex PCR; TCRdb keeps in-frame clones, though not all of them. The sample has around 31,000 clones, roughly two thirds seen once. There are a few counts of this clone. Its target is unknown. Germline CDR1 and CDR2: WSHSY and SAAADI. V was pared by 6 bases and J by 7 bases, with 12 bases of the junction left unmatched. CDR3 length: 16 residues.

The chain couples TRBV10-2 to TRBJ2-2, with TRBD1 identical over 9 bases. This TCR was sampled from a human donor who received a COVID-19 vaccine. The sequencing here drew on CD4+ T cells from PBMCs cultured with HCoV-229E spike peptides, taken before COVID-19 vaccination. The CDR3 region has the DNA TGCGCCAGCAGAGCCGGGACAGGGTCGATGGGCGGGGAGCTGTTTTTT. Amino acid sequence: CASRAGTGSMGGELFF.